These T cell receptor beta chains were read from a single sample in a study of blood T cell repertoires in COVID-19. The data were produced by immunoSEQ multiplex PCR, yet TCRdb's version contains in-frame clones alone and is incomplete. The sample consists of more than 200,000 clones, roughly 91% of them appearing once. Sequenced input: PBMCs or T cells enriched from blood (not recorded which). These receptors were obtained from a woman in her thirties with acute COVID-19. Each CDR3 is given with its conserved first and last residue. The D gene is left open where the match is weak. Only part of the rows carry a size: once, few, many, or a class if the clone is expanded.

v_call	j_call	d_call	clone_size	cdr3_nt	cdr3_aa
TRBV6-5	TRBJ2-7	TRBD1	NA	TGTGCCAGCAGTCCCTGGGACAGAGCCTACGAGCAGTACTTC	CASSPWDRAYEQYF
TRBV5-1	TRBJ2-4	TRBD1	NA	TGCGCCAGCAGCCCCGAGCCTCAGGGGGCGAACATTCAGTACTTC	CASSPEPQGANIQYF
TRBV15	TRBJ1-1	NA	NA	TGTGCCACCAGCACCCGGACAAGGGGCGCTGAAGCTTTCTTT	CATSTRTRGAEAFF
TRBV7-2	TRBJ1-3	TRBD1	NA	TGTGCCAGCAGCTTAACAGGGGGTGTTGGAAACACCATATATTTT	CASSLTGGVGNTIYF
TRBV6-1	TRBJ1-2	TRBD1	NA	TGTGCCAGCAGTGAATGGACCCACGGGACAGGGAGGTATGGCTACACCTTC	CASSEWTHGTGRYGYTF
TRBV7-3	TRBJ2-7	TRBD2	NA	TGTGCCAGCAGCTTGGTCGGGGGGAGCTCCTACGAGCAGTACTTC	CASSLVGGSSYEQYF
TRBV28	TRBJ1-2	NA	NA	TGTGCCAGCAGTTTGGGTGTCTCAGGGAATGGCTACACCTTC	CASSLGVSGNGYTF
TRBV19	TRBJ1-1	TRBD1	NA	TGTGCCAGTACCAAACGACAGGGGGTCACTGAAGCTTTCTTT	CASTKRQGVTEAFF
TRBV19	TRBJ2-7	NA	NA	TGTGCCAGTAGCCCGGGGTACTACGAGCAGTACTTC	CASSPGYYEQYF
TRBV15	TRBJ2-7	NA	NA	TGTGCCACCAGCCCAGACAACAGCTACGAGCAGTACTTC	CATSPDNSYEQYF
TRBV4-1	TRBJ2-5	TRBD1	NA	TGCGCCAGCAGCCAAGATCATAGCCGGACAGGGGGCGCGGAGACCCAGTACTTC	CASSQDHSRTGGAETQYF
TRBV2	TRBJ1-4	NA	NA	TGTGCCAGCAGGACCGGGGGGAGTAATGAAAAACTGTTTTTT	CASRTGGSNEKLFF
TRBV6-6	TRBJ1-3	TRBD1	once	TGTGCCAGCAGCTTCGGACAGGCTTCAGGAAACACCATATATTTT	CASSFGQASGNTIYF
TRBV11-2	TRBJ2-5	TRBD1	NA	TGTGCCAGCAGCCCCGGACAGGGAGAGACCCAGTACTTC	CASSPGQGETQYF
TRBV24-1	TRBJ1-2	NA	NA	TGTGCCACCAGTGACGATGGCGTTACAGGGAGAGGCTACACCTTC	CATSDDGVTGRGYTF
TRBV2	TRBJ2-7	NA	once	TGTGCCAGCAGCGTTGGACTGTACGAGCAGTACTTC	CASSVGLYEQYF
TRBV6-5	TRBJ1-1	NA	NA	TGTGCCAGCAGGGACAACATGAACACTGAAGCTTTCTTT	CASRDNMNTEAFF
TRBV6-6	TRBJ1-4	TRBD1	NA	TGTGCCAGCAGAAACAGGGGGCGAGGTGAAAAACTGTTTTTT	CASRNRGRGEKLFF
TRBV4-3	TRBJ1-4	NA	few	TGCGCCAGCAGCCAAGATGCCTCGGGGGCTAATGAAAAACTGTTTTTT	CASSQDASGANEKLFF
TRBV5-6	TRBJ1-4	TRBD1	NA	TGTGCCAGCAGCGCGACAGGGAACGCAACTAATGAAAAACTGTTTTTT	CASSATGNATNEKLFF
TRBV6-2/TRBV6-3	TRBJ2-4	NA	NA	TGTGCCAGCAGTCTGACAGGTTTTTCCAAAAACATTCAGTACTTC	CASSLTGFSKNIQYF
TRBV29-1	TRBJ2-1	NA	NA	TGCAGCGCTCCCCCCTTTGACAGTTCCAATGAGCAGTTCTTC	CSAPPFDSSNEQFF
TRBV7-2	TRBJ1-1	NA	NA	TGTGCCAGCAGCTTTGATAGAAGTGTGACTGAAGCTTTCTTT	CASSFDRSVTEAFF
TRBV7-6	TRBJ1-4	NA	few	TGTGCCAGCAGCTCTGACGGGACAAAGAATGAAAAACTGTTTTTT	CASSSDGTKNEKLFF
TRBV10-2	TRBJ2-6	TRBD1	NA	TGCGCCAGCAGTGAGGATCGGACAGGACCCTCTGGGGCCAACGTCCTGACTTTC	CASSEDRTGPSGANVLTF
TRBV11-3	TRBJ2-3	TRBD1	NA	TGTGCCAGCAGTACCGGGACAGGGGATTTAGATACGCAGTATTTT	CASSTGTGDLDTQYF
TRBV5-1	TRBJ2-3	NA	NA	TGCGCCAGCAGCTTGGGGCAGGGTGGGTATACGACAGATACGCAGTATTTT	CASSLGQGGYTTDTQYF
TRBV11-2	TRBJ2-1	NA	once	TGTGCCAGCAGCTTAGCGCACGGTTTCGAGCAGTTCTTC	CASSLAHGFEQFF
TRBV28	TRBJ1-3	NA	NA	TGTGCCAGCAGTTTACTAGCATCTGGAAACACCATATATTTT	CASSLLASGNTIYF
TRBV9	TRBJ1-1	TRBD1	NA	TGTGCCAGCAGCGAAGCCTCAGGGGGGAACACTGAAGCTTTCTTT	CASSEASGGNTEAFF
TRBV5-4	TRBJ2-1	NA	NA	TGTGCCAGCAGCTTGGATTCTGGGGCTCGCAATGAGCAGTTCTTC	CASSLDSGARNEQFF
TRBV19	TRBJ2-7	NA	few	TGTGCCAGCAGGAAGGGGCAGGGCTCCTACGAGCAGTACTTC	CASRKGQGSYEQYF
TRBV3-1/TRBV3-2	TRBJ1-5	NA	once	TGTGCCAGCAGCCAGGGAAGGGGCTACAATCAGCCCCAGCATTTT	CASSQGRGYNQPQHF
TRBV6-2/TRBV6-3	TRBJ1-1	TRBD1	NA	TGTGCCAGCAGTTACGAGACAGGGGGCGGCCGCACTGAAGCTTTCTTT	CASSYETGGGRTEAFF
TRBV12-3/TRBV12-4	TRBJ1-2	NA	NA	TGTGCCAGCAGTTTAAGGACAAGCTATGGCTACACCTTC	CASSLRTSYGYTF
TRBV18	TRBJ1-2	NA	NA	TGTGCCAGCTCACCCCTCGGTGCGGGAGGCTACACCTTC	CASSPLGAGGYTF
TRBV28	TRBJ1-1	NA	NA	TGTGCCAGCAGTCATACACAGGGTAACACTGAAGCTTTCTTT	CASSHTQGNTEAFF